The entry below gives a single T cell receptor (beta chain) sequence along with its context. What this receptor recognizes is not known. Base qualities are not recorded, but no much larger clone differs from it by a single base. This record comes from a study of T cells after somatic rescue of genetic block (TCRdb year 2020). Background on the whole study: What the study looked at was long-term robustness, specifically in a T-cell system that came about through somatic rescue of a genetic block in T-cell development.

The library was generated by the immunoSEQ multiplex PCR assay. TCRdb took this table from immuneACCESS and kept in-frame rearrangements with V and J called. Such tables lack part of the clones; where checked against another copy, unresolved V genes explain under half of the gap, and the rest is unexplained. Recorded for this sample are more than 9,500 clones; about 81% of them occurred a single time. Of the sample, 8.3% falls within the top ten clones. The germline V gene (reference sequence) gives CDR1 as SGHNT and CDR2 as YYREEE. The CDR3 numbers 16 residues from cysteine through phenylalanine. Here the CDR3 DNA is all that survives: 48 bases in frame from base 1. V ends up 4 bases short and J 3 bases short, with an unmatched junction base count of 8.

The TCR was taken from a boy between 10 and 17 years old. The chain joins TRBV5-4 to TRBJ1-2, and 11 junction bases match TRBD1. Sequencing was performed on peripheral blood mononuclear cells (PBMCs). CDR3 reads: CASSLGRTGGYYGYTF. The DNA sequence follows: TGTGCCAGCAGCCTGGGACGGACAGGGGGCTACTATGGCTACACCTTC.